These 16 T cell receptor beta chains came from one sample sequenced in a study of T cells in Graves' hyperthyroidism and ophthalmopathy. There were TCR beta CDR3 regions amplified from RNA transcripts. The study used the HTBI primer set for a first-round RT-PCR of the TCR CDR3. TCRdb called the multiplex PCR reads again in MiXCR, with one record for every CDR3 protein. Of more than 350,000 distinct CDR3 sequences in the sample, roughly 15% were seen once. The sample was blood. Source of these receptors: a woman aged 55 to 70 with Graves' ophthalmopathy.

This clonotype was seen ten or more times. The V gene is TRBV3-1, the J gene TRBJ2-1; D is possibly TRBD2 (6 bases). Germline-derived CDR1 and CDR2 are LGHDT and YNNKEL (reference sequence). Trimming shortened V by 4 bases and J by 10 bases, and 11 bases separated the two germline ends. This CDR3 region has 12 residues. The CDR3, as DNA: TGTGCCAGCAGCCCCCTCCGGGGGGAGCAGTTCTTC. Protein: CASSPLRGEQFF.

Concerning this clonotype itself: A much larger clonotype is one base distant, so this may be a read error. The chain has TRBV25-1 and TRBJ2-7, with D uncertain. Trimming removed 2 bases at V and 5 bases at J, with 4 bases between. In germline, CDR1 is MGHDK, CDR2 SYGVNS. The CDR3 contains 11 residues. The CDR3, as DNA: TGTGCCAGCAGTGAAGGGGACGAGCAGTACTTC. Protein sequence: CASSEGDEQYF.

The gene calls are TRBV7-2 and TRBJ2-1; D possibly corresponds to TRBD2 (6 bases). Germline V gene data show CDR1 as SGHTA and CDR2 as FQGNSA. CDR3 length equals 15 residues. Trimming left V 3 bases short and J 9 bases short, with 18 bases between. In nucleotides, the CDR3 is TGTGCCAGCAGCTTTAGGACTACCACGGGAGTTGAGCAGTTCTTC. It specifies CASSFRTTTGVEQFF.

This clonotype was observed a few times. The chain couples TRBV6-5 to TRBJ2-5; D may be TRBD1 or TRBD2 (5 bases each). The CDR3 is 16 amino acids. The germline V gene encodes CDR1 MNHEY and CDR2 SVGAGI. Trimming stripped 0 bases from V and 4 bases from J, with 15 bases between. CDR3 region: CASSYSSLGTVETQYF. DNA for the CDR3: TGTGCCAGCAGTTACTCGAGCCTCGGGACCGTAGAGACCCAGTACTTC.

This clonotype was observed a handful of times. The rearrangement uses TRBV2 and TRBJ2-2; D unresolved. Germline loops: CDR1 SNHLY, CDR2 FYNNEI. Trimming stripped 8 bases from V and 0 bases from J, with 10 bases between. This CDR3 has 14 residues. The CDR3 reads CASAINTNTGELFF. CDR3 bases: TGTGCCAGCGCGATAAATACGAACACCGGGGAGCTGTTTTTT.

The V gene is TRBV25-1, the J gene TRBJ1-4; a possible D gene is TRBD1 (5 bases). Germline CDR1 reads MGHDK; CDR2 reads SYGVNS. The ends were cut back, 2 bases at V and 7 bases at J, with 14 bases in the middle. The CDR3 has 15 residues. The DNA of the CDR3 is TGTGCCAGCAGTGAAGGGGGGGGGAATGTTGAAAAACTGTTTTTT. This codes for CASSEGGGNVEKLFF.

This clonotype came up a few times. The genes are TRBV7-3 and TRBJ1-1; TRBD1 aligns across 7 bases. Unmatched junction bases numbered 10, after V lost 1 base and J lost 5 bases. From germline, CDR1 is SGHTA and CDR2 FQGTGA. The CDR3 sequence is 16 residues long. The CDR3 sequence: CASSLIGPGGGTEAFF. The CDR3, as DNA: TGTGCCAGCAGCTTAATAGGGCCAGGGGGAGGGACTGAAGCTTTCTTT. Based on the CDR3 plus reference TRBV7-3 and TRBJ1-1, the full variable domain is GAGVSQTPSNKVTEKGKYVELRCDPISGHTALYWYRQSLGQGPEFLIYFQGTGAADDSGLPNDRFFAVRPEGSVSTLKIQRTERGDSAVYLCASSLIGPGGGTEAFFGQGTRLTVV.

The rearrangement joins TRBV9 to TRBJ1-1; D gene unclear. Trimming removed 5 bases at V and 2 bases at J, with 13 bases between. Germline V gene sequence: CDR1 SGDLS, CDR2 YYNGEE. This CDR3 has 14 residues. The CDR3 is CASSTTGVNTEAFF. CDR3 nucleotides: TGTGCCAGCAGTACCACGGGAGTCAACACTGAAGCTTTCTTT.

The J gene is TRBJ2-5, the V gene TRBV15, with a possible D match to TRBD2 (5 bases). This CDR3 comprises 15 residues. Per germline, CDR1 LNHNV and CDR2 YYDKDF (reference sequence). V was trimmed by 0 bases and J by 4 bases, leaving 12 bases between them. CDR3 bases: TGTGCCACCAGCAGAGATGTACGGGATCTAGAGACCCAGTACTTC. Its protein is CATSRDVRDLETQYF.

The chain has TRBV6-2 or TRBV6-3 and TRBJ2-1; the D call may be TRBD1 or TRBD2 (5 bases each). CDR3 size: 15 residues. Germline CDR1 and CDR2: MNHEY and SVGEGT. Trimming stripped 5 bases from V and 6 bases from J, with 17 bases between. CDR3 in amino acids: CASSRGIRGFNEQFF. As DNA, the CDR3 is TGTGCCAGCAGTCGGGGCATTAGGGGATTCAATGAGCAGTTCTTC.

This clonotype was recorded a few times. V and J are TRBV19 and TRBJ1-4; D is uncertain. The CDR3 has 14 amino acids. Trimming took off 5 bases at V and 0 bases at J, with 7 bases between the two ends. Germline assignment: CDR1 LNHDA and CDR2 SQIVND (reference sequence). The CDR3 DNA sequence: TGTGCCAGTAGTTATGAAGCAACTAATGAAAAACTGTTTTTT. Residues: CASSYEATNEKLFF.

This clonotype was recorded at least ten times. The genes are TRBV2 and TRBJ2-5; the D gene is possibly TRBD2 (6 bases). The CDR3 has 14 amino acids. The V and J ends lost 8 bases and 4 bases respectively, with 17 bases between them. The germline V gene has CDR1 SNHLY and CDR2 FYNNEI. The DNA of the CDR3 is TGTGCCAGCGGTTTACCAGGAGGGTTAGAGACCCAGTACTTC. Its translation is CASGLPGGLETQYF.

Ten or more counts support this clonotype. This chain uses TRBV18 with TRBJ1-1; 7 positions agree with TRBD1. Losses at the gene ends were 6 bases for V and 3 bases for J; bases not matched to a gene: 4. The CDR3 totals 13 residues. Per the germline V gene, CDR1 is KGHSH and CDR2 is LQKENI. This CDR3 is CASSPGQDTEAFF. The CDR3, as DNA: TGTGCCAGCTCCCCTGGACAGGACACTGAAGCTTTCTTT.

This clonotype appeared many times. The rearrangement joins TRBV28 to TRBJ1-2, with D possibly TRBD1 on 6 matching bases. Between the trimmed V and J ends, which lost 5 bases and 4 bases, there was a span of 23 bases. Germline values: CDR1 MDHEN, CDR2 SYDVKM. There are 17 residues in the CDR3. In nucleotides, the CDR3 is TGTGCCAGCAGTCAGGCCGGGGGGGGGGCGCGGTTCTATGGCTACACCTTC. Amino acids: CASSQAGGGARFYGYTF.

This clonotype showed up just a few times. One end of the junction does not line up with germline, which may come from a read error. The chain links TRBV13 to TRBJ2-1; 13 bases map to TRBD2. This CDR3 has 16 amino acids. CDR1 PRHDT and CDR2 FYEKMQ come from the germline V gene (reference sequence). Written as DNA, the CDR3 is TGTGCCAGCAGCCTAGGCCGGACTAGCGGGAGTAATGAGCAGTTCTTC. Its translation is CASSLGRTSGSNEQFF.

This clonotype was detected ten times or more. This chain links TRBV11-2 with TRBJ1-4; D gene ambiguous. The V gene lost 4 bases and the J gene lost 8 bases, with 14 bases spanning the gap. The length of the CDR3 is 14 residues. Germline loops: CDR1 SGHAT, CDR2 FQNNGV. CDR3 region: CASSSAGWEEKLFF. Written as DNA, the CDR3 is TGTGCCAGCAGCTCCGCGGGGTGGGAGGAAAAACTGTTTTTT.